This T cell receptor beta chain derives from a study of metastatic and nonmetastatic thyroid tumors. Study in general: Repertoires from blood and tumor or nodule tissue of malignant and benign thyroid patients were compared. General observations from the study: The study reportedly found significantly higher TCR beta diversity in malignant thyroid tumors than benign nodules, in blood and tumor.

Study processing details: A classifier for distant metastasis in papillary thyroid cancer was constructed using CDR3 differences observed across clinicopathological groups. Through MiXCR, TCRdb re-clonotyped the PCR reads. The authors' filters were not applied to this entry. The sample comprises about 48,000 clones, roughly a fifth of which are singletons, and about 3.8% rests with the top ten. The V and J ends lost 6 bases and 7 bases respectively, with 15 bases between them. The CDR3 spans 13 residues. No patient received treatment before thyroid surgery. There are many counts of this clone. Its cognate antigen is unknown.

The V gene is TRBV12-3 or TRBV12-4, the J gene TRBJ1-2; D gene ambiguous. The TCR originated in a male donor with papillary thyroid cancer or a benign thyroid nodule (not recorded which). Some clones in this sample may be carry-over from other donors' samples. Specimen: blood. CDR3 residues: CASSLTQDSGYTF. The CDR3, as DNA: TGTGCCAGCAGCTTAACCCAGGATAGTGGCTACACCTTC.